This T cell receptor (beta chain) was identified during a study of T cell changes during pregnancy in multiple sclerosis. The germline V gene encodes CDR1 MNHEY and CDR2 SMNVEV (reference sequence). This CDR3 contains 18 residues. V gave up 2 bases and J gave up 0 bases, with 17 bases separating them. Only in-frame clones appear in the TCRdb table, and some are missing; sequencing was by immunoSEQ multiplex PCR. The table includes fewer than 40,000 clones, about nine tenths detected once. The chain couples TRBV27 to TRBJ2-1; D perhaps matches TRBD2 (6 bases). Specimen: CD8+ T cells from peripheral blood mononuclear cells, collected before pregnancy. This receptor was identified in a female donor with multiple sclerosis, enrolled in a pregnancy study. CDR3 residues: CASSLGSSVPTSYNEQFF. CDR3 coding DNA: TGTGCCAGCAGTTTAGGGTCTAGCGTACCTACCTCCTACAATGAGCAGTTCTTC.